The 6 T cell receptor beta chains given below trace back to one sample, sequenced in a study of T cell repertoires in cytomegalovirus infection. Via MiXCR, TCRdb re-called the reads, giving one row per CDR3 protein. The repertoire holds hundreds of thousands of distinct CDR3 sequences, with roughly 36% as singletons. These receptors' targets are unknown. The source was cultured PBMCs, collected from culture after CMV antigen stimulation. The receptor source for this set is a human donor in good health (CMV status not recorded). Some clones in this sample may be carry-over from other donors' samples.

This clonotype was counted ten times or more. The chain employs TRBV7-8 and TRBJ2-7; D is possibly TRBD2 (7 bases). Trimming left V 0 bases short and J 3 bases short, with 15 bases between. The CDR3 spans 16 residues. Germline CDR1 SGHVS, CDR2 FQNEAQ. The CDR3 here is CASSLAGGATLYEQYF. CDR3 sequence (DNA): TGTGCCAGCAGCTTAGCTGGGGGGGCTACCCTCTACGAGCAGTACTTC.

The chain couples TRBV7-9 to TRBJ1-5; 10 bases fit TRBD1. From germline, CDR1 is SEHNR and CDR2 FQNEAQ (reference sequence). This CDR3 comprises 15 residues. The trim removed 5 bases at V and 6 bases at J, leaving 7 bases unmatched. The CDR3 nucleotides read TGTGCCAGCAGCCCGGGGACAGGGGTAGGTCAGCCCCAGCATTTT. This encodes CASSPGTGVGQPQHF.

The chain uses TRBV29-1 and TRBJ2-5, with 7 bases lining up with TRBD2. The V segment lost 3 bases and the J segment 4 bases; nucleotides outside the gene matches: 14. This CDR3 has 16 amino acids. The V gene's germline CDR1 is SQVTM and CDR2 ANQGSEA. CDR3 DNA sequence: TGCAGCGTTGATCCTGCCGGAGGAGGGAGGGGAGAGACCCAGTACTTC. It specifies CSVDPAGGGRGETQYF.

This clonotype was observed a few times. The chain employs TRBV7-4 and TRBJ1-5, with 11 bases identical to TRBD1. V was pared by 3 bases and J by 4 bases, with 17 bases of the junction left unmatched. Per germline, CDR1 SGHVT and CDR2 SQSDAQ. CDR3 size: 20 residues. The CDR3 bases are TGTGCCAGCAGCTTGCTGGACAGGGGGCCCCCCTTTTTGATAAATCAGCCCCAGCATTTT. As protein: CASSLLDRGPPFLINQPQHF.

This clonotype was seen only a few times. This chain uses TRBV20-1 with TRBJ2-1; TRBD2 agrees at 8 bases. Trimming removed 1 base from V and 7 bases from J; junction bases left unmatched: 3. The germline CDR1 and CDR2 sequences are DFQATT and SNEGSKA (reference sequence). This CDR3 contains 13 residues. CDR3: CSARGRGENEQFF. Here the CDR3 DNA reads TGCAGTGCTAGAGGGCGGGGGGAGAATGAGCAGTTCTTC.

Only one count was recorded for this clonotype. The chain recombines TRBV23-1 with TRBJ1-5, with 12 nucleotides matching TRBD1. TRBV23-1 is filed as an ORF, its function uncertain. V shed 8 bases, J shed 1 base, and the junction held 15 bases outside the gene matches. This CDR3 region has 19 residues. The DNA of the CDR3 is TGCGCCAGCTGGGAGATCCGGGACAGGGGGCGCCCCAGCAATCAGCCCCAGCATTTT. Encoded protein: CASWEIRDRGRPSNQPQHF.